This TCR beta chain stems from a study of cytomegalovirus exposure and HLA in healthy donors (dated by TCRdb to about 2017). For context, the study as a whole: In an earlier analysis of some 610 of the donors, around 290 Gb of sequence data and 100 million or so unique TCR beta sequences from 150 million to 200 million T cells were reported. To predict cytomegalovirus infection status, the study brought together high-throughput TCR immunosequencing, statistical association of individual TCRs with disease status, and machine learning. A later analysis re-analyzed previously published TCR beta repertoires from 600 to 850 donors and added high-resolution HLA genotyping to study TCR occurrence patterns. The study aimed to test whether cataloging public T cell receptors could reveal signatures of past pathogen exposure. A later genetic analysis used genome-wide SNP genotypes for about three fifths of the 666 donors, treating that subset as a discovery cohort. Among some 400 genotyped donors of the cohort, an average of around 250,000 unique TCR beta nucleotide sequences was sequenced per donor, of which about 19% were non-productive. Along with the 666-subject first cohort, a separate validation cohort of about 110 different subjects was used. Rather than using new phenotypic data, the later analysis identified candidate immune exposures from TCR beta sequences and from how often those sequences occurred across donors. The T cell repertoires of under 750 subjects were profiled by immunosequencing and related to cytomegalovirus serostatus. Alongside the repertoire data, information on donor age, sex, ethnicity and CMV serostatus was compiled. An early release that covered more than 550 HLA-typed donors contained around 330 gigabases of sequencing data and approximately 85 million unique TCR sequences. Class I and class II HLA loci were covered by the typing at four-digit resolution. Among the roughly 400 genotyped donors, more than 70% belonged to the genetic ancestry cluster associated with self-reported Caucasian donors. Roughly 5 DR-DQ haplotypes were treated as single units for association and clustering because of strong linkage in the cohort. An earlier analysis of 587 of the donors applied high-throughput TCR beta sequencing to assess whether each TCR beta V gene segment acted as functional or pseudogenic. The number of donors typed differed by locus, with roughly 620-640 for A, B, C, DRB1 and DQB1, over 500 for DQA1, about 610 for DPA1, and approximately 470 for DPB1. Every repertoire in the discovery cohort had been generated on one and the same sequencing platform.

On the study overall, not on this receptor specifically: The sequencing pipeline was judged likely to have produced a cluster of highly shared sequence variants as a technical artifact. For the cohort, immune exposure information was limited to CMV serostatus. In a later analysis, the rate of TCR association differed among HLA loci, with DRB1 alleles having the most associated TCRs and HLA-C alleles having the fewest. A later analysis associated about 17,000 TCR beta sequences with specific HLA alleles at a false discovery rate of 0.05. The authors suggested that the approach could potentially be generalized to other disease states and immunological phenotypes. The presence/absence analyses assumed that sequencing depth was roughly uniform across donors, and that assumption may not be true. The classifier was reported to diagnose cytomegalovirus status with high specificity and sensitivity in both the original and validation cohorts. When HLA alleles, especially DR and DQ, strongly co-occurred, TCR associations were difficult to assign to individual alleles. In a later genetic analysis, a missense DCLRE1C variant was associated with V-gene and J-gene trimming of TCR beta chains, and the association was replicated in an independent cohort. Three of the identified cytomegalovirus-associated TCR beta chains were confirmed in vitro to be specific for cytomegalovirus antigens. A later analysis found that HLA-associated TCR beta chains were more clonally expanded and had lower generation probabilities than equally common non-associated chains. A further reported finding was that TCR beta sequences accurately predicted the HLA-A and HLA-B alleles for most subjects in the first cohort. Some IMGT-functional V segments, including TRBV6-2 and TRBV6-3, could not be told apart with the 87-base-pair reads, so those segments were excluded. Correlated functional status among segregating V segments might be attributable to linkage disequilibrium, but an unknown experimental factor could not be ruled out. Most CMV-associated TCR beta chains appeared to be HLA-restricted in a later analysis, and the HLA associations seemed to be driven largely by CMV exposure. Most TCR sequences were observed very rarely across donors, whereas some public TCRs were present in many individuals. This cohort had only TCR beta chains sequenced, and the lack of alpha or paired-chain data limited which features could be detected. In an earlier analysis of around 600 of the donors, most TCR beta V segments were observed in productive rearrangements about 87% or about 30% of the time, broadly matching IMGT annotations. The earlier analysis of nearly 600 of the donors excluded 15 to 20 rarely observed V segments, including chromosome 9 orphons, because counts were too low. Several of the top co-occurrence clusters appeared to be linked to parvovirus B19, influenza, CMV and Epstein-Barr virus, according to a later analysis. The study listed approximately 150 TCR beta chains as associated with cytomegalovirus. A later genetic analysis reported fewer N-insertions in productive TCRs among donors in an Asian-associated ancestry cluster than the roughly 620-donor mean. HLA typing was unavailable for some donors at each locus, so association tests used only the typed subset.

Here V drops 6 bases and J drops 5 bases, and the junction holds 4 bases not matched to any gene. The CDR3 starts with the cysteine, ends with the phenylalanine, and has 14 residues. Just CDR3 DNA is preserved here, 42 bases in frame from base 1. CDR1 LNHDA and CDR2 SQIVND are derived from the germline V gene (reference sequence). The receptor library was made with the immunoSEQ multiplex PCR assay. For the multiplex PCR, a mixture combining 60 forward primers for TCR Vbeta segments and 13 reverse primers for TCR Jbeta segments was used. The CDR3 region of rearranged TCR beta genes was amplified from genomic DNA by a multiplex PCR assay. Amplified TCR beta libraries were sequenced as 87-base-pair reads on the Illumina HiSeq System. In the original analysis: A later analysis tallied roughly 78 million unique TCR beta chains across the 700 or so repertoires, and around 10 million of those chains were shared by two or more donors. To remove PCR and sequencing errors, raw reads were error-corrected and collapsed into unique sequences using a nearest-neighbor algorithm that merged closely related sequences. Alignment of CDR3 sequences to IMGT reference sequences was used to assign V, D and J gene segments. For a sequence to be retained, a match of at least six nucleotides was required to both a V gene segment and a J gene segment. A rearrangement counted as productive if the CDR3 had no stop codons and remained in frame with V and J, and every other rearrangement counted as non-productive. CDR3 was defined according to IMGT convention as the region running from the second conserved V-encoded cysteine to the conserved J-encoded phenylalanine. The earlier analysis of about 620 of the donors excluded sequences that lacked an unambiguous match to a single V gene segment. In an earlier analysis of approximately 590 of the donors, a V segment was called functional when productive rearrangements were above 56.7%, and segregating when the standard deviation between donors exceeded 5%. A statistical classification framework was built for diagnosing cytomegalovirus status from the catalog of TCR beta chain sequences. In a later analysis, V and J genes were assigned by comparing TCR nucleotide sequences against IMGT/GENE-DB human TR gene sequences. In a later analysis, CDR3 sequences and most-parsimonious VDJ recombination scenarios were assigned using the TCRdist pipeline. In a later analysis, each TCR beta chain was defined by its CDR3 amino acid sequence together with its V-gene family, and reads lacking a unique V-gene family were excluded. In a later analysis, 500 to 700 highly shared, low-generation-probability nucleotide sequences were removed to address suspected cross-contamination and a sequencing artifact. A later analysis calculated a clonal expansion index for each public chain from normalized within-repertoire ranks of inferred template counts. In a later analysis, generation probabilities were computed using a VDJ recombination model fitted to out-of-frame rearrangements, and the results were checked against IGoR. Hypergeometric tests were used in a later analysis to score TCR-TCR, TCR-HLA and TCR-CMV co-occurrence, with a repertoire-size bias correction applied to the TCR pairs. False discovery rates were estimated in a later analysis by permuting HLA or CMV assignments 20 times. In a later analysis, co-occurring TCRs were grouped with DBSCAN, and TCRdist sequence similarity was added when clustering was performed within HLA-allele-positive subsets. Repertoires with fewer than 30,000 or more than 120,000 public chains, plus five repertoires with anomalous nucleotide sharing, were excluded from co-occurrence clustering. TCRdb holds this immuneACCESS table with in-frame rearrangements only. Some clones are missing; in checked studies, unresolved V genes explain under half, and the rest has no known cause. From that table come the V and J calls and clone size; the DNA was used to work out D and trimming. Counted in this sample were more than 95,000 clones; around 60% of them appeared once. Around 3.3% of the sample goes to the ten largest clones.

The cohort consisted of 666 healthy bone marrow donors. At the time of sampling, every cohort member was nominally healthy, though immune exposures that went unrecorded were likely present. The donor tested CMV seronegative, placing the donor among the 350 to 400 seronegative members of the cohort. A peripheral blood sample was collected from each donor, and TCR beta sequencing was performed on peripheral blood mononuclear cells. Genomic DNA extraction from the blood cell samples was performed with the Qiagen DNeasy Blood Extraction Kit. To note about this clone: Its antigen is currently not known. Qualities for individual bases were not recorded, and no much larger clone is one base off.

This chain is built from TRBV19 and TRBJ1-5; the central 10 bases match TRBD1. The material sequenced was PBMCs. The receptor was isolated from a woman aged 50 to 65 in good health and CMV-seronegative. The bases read TGTGCCAGTAGCCCGACAGGGGGCCATCAGCCCCAGCATTTT. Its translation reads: CASSPTGGHQPQHF. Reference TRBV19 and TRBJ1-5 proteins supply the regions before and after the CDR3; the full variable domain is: DGGITQSPKYLFRKEGQNVTLSCEQNLNHDAMYWYRQDPGQGLRLIYYSQIVNDFQKGDIAEGYSVSREKKESFPLTVTSAQKNPTAFYLCASSPTGGHQPQHFGDGTRLSIL.